The 14 T cell receptor beta chains listed next were all sequenced from one sample in a study of T cell repertoires in cytomegalovirus infection. A single record per CDR3 protein comes from TCRdb applying MiXCR to the reads. The profile covers around 630,000 distinct CDR3 sequences, with 24% appearing a single time and less than 9.5% taken by the ten largest. Sequencing input: CD8+ T cells from PBMCs. These receptors came from a human donor in good health (CMV status not recorded). Some clones in this sample may be carry-over from other donors' samples.

The V gene is TRBV27, the J gene TRBJ2-1; TRBD2 matches at 14 bases. This CDR3 is built from 16 residues. The germline V gene has CDR1 MNHEY and CDR2 SMNVEV (reference sequence). V lost 5 bases, J lost 4 bases, and 4 bases stayed unmatched. CDR3 nucleotide sequence: TGTGCCAGCAGTCCGGGACTAGCGGGGGATTACAATGAGCAGTTCTTC. This gives the protein CASSPGLAGDYNEQFF.

The V and J genes are TRBV12-5 and TRBJ2-1; the D gene is possibly TRBD2 (5 bases). Trimming took off 1 base at V and 0 bases at J, with 10 bases between the two ends. Germline assignment: CDR1 LGHNT and CDR2 FRNRAP. This CDR3 has 16 residues. The CDR3 region is CASGLGGGSSYNEQFF. CDR3 bases: TGTGCTAGTGGTTTGGGGGGTGGGAGCTCCTACAATGAGCAGTTCTTC.

V is TRBV14 and J is TRBJ2-4; TRBD1 is a possible D gene (5 bases). The germline CDR1 and CDR2 sequences are SGHDN and FVKESK. The CDR3 has 12 amino acids. Trimming shortened V by 9 bases and J by 4 bases, and 10 bases separated the two germline ends. The CDR3 is CASSTVKNIQYF. CDR3 nucleotide sequence: TGTGCCAGTTCGACAGTAAAAAACATTCAGTACTTC.

This clonotype was observed at least ten times. The rearrangement joins TRBV6-6 to TRBJ2-2; 10 nucleotides match TRBD1. CDR1 is MNHNY, CDR2 SVGAGI, per germline (reference sequence). The CDR3 sequence is 18 residues long. Trimming removed 5 bases from V and 2 bases from J; junction bases left unmatched: 11. CDR3 DNA sequence: TGTGCCAGCAGTCCCCGGGACAGGGGTTTCGAAAACACCGGGGAGCTGTTTTTT. This gives the protein CASSPRDRGFENTGELFF.

CDR3 protein: CASSQGQAPYGYTF. The CDR3 DNA is TGTGCCAGCAGCCAGGGACAAGCTCCCTATGGCTACACCTTC. The genes are TRBV5-6 and TRBJ1-2, with D possibly being TRBD1 (6 bases). The CDR3 length is 14 residues. Germline lookup yields CDR1 SGHDT and CDR2 YYEEEE. The germline V and J ends were trimmed by 4 bases and 4 bases, with 14 bases remaining between them.

The chain recombines TRBV19 with TRBJ1-1; 9 bases match TRBD1. The trim removed 6 bases at V and 6 bases at J, leaving 8 bases unmatched. The germline V gene encodes CDR1 LNHDA and CDR2 SQIVND (reference sequence). The CDR3 is 14 residues long. The CDR3 loop is CASRPLTGGSEAFF. The CDR3 DNA sequence: TGTGCCAGTAGACCCTTAACAGGGGGCTCTGAAGCTTTCTTT. Complete variable domain (other parts from reference TRBV19 and TRBJ1-1): DGGITQSPKYLFRKEGQNVTLSCEQNLNHDAMYWYRQDPGQGLRLIYYSQIVNDFQKGDIAEGYSVSREKKESFPLTVTSAQKNPTAFYLCASRPLTGGSEAFFGQGTRLTVV.

The V call is TRBV7-2, the J call TRBJ1-2; 7 nucleotides match TRBD1. CDR1 is SGHTA and CDR2 is FQGNSA in the germline V gene. The V segment lost 2 bases and the J segment 1 base; nucleotides outside the gene matches: 4. The CDR3 has 15 amino acids. The CDR3 here is CASSLNTGVNYGYTF. The CDR3 DNA is TGTGCCAGCAGCTTAAACACAGGGGTTAACTATGGCTACACCTTC. The whole variable domain, remainder taken from reference TRBV7-2 and TRBJ1-2, is GAGVSQSPSNKVTEKGKDVELRCDPISGHTALYWYRQSLGQGLEFLIYFQGNSAPDKSGLPSDRFSAERTGGSVSTLTIQRTQQEDSAVYLCASSLNTGVNYGYTFGSGTRLTVV.

This clonotype was seen at least ten times. The chain combines TRBV9 with TRBJ2-2; a weak D match, TRBD1 (5 bases). This CDR3 region has 13 residues. The germline V gene encodes CDR1 SGDLS and CDR2 YYNGEE. Deletions cut 3 bases from V and 6 bases from J, with 9 bases between. DNA for the CDR3: TGTGCCAGCAGCGCAGGGTTTCCCGGGGAGCTGTTTTTT. Protein product: CASSAGFPGELFF. Full variable domain (rest looked up from reference TRBV9 and TRBJ2-2): DSGVTQTPKHLITATGQRVTLRCSPRSGDLSVYWYQQSLDQGLQFLIQYYNGEERAKGNILERFSAQQFPDLHSELNLSSLELGDSALYFCASSAGFPGELFFGEGSRLTVL.

This clonotype was seen at least ten times. The gene calls are TRBV4-1 and TRBJ1-2; D is unclear. The CDR3 consists of 15 residues. The V gene lost 1 base and the J gene lost 6 bases, with 15 bases spanning the gap. Looked up from germline, CDR1 is MGHRA and CDR2 is YSYEKL. CDR3 DNA: TGCGCCAGCAGCCAAGGTGTGGGATCCGGTAATGGCTACACCTTC. The encoded protein is CASSQGVGSGNGYTF.

The genes are TRBV28 and TRBJ2-1; a possible D gene is TRBD1 (6 bases). Germline assignment: CDR1 MDHEN and CDR2 SYDVKM. The CDR3 length is 15 residues. V was trimmed by 3 bases and J by 0 bases, leaving 9 bases between them. CDR3 loop: CASSFWTDSYNEQFF. The CDR3 DNA follows: TGTGCCAGCAGTTTCTGGACAGACTCCTACAATGAGCAGTTCTTC.

This clonotype has a handful of counts. The rearrangement links TRBV6-2 or TRBV6-3 to TRBJ2-1, with 11 bases matching TRBD1. V shed 5 bases and J 8 bases; nucleotides not matched to a gene: 11. The CDR3 runs 16 residues. The germline V gene encodes CDR1 MNHEY and CDR2 SVGEGT. CDR3 DNA sequence: TGTGCCAGCAGTGACCCGTGGGACAGGGGGTTCGATGAGCAGTTCTTC. It yields the protein CASSDPWDRGFDEQFF.

This clonotype appeared a few times. The chain joins TRBV7-2 to TRBJ1-5; 8 nucleotides align to TRBD1. Germline V CDR1 and CDR2: SGHTA, FQGNSA. The CDR3 consists of 16 residues. The V segment lost 1 base and the J segment 7 bases; nucleotides outside the gene matches: 9. The CDR3 sequence: CASSLDRQGSGQPQHF. CDR3 sequence (DNA): TGTGCCAGCAGCTTAGATCGACAGGGGTCTGGGCAGCCCCAGCATTTT.

In this sample, this clonotype turned up a few times. The chain employs TRBV28 and TRBJ1-1; unclear D gene. Germline V gene lookup returns CDR1 MDHEN and CDR2 SYDVKM. The CDR3 has 11 residues. The V end lost 0 bases, the J end lost 7 bases, and 3 bases lay between the germline ends. CDR3 amino acids: CASSLWNEAFF. The DNA of the CDR3 is TGTGCCAGCAGTTTATGGAATGAAGCTTTCTTT.

This clonotype was detected ten times or more. The chain employs TRBV28 and TRBJ2-1; 7 bases align to TRBD2. V lost 4 bases, J lost 4 bases, and 19 bases stayed unmatched. The germline CDR1 and CDR2 sequences are MDHEN and SYDVKM. This CDR3 has 19 residues. DNA of the CDR3: TGTGCCAGCAGTTCCCCCACTTCTTGGGACTACCACCCTTACAATGAGCAGTTCTTC. This codes for CASSSPTSWDYHPYNEQFF.